Listed below are T cell receptor beta chains from one sample, sequenced in a study of beta chain features in type 1 diabetes. The method was immunoSEQ multiplex PCR; TCRdb's version includes in-frame clones alone and lacks a portion of them. The repertoire has fewer than 400,000 clones, around 9.7% of them found once; the top ten carry about 1%. Source material: central memory CD4+ T cells from blood. Every receptor here comes from a man aged 25-40 years with type 1 diabetes. Each CDR3 is given with its conserved first and last residue. The order of the fields is clone size, V gene, J gene, D gene, CDR3 protein, CDR3 DNA. A D gene is named only where the DNA matches it firmly. The size of a clone is reported for some rows only, either as once, few or many, or as a class for expanded clones.

>-|TRBV27|TRBJ2-6|-
CASSNSGANVLTF
TGTGCCAGCAGTAACTCTGGGGCCAACGTCCTGACTTTC
>-|TRBV9|TRBJ2-5|TRBD2
CASSVAGTSGQETQYF
TGTGCCAGCAGCGTAGCTGGGACTAGCGGACAAGAGACCCAGTACTTC
>few|TRBV10-3|TRBJ2-5|TRBD1
CATKGGLGVEETQYF
TGTGCCACCAAAGGGGGCCTCGGGGTAGAAGAGACCCAGTACTTC
>-|TRBV7-2|TRBJ2-3|-
CASSPSGDTQYF
TGTGCCAGCAGCCCATCCGGAGATACGCAGTATTTT
>-|TRBV7-2|TRBJ2-7|-
CASSLERPLLGSSNYEQYF
TGTGCCAGCAGCTTAGAACGTCCCCTGTTAGGCTCCTCCAACTACGAGCAGTACTTC
>-|TRBV5-1|TRBJ2-7|-
CASSDRTVMGYEQYF
TGCGCCAGCAGCGACAGGACAGTGATGGGCTACGAGCAGTACTTC
>many|TRBV28|TRBJ2-3|-
CASSTPRGRADTQYF
TGTGCCAGCAGCACCCCCAGGGGGAGGGCAGATACGCAGTATTTT
>few|TRBV6-5|TRBJ1-5|-
CASSYSTVSNQPQHF
TGTGCCAGCAGTTACTCGACAGTTAGCAATCAGCCCCAGCATTTT
>few|TRBV7-9|TRBJ2-5|-
CASSVLAAGETQYF
TGTGCCAGCAGCGTATTAGCGGCGGGTGAGACCCAGTACTTC
>-|TRBV4-3|TRBJ2-1|TRBD2
CASSPAGGVLNEQFF
TGCGCCAGCAGTCCAGCGGGGGGGGTTCTCAATGAGCAGTTCTTC
>few|TRBV7-9|TRBJ2-7|TRBD1
CASRTRQGANGQYF
TGTGCCAGCAGAACAAGACAGGGGGCTAATGGGCAGTACTTC
>few|TRBV5-1|TRBJ2-5|TRBD2
CASSWTSGVQETQYF
TGCGCCAGCAGCTGGACTAGCGGGGTCCAAGAGACCCAGTACTTC
>-|TRBV19|TRBJ1-6|-
CASSIVASSGGGGAPLHF
TGTGCCAGTAGTATAGTTGCCTCTTCGGGCGGCGGCGGGGCACCCCTCCACTTT
>few|TRBV18|TRBJ2-3|TRBD1
CASSPPGQGVYTQYF
TGTGCCAGCTCACCCCCGGGACAGGGGGTATATACGCAGTATTTT
>few|TRBV5-8|TRBJ1-1|TRBD1
CASSPRDRANTEAFF
TGTGCCAGCAGTCCTCGGGACAGGGCGAACACTGAAGCTTTCTTT
>few|TRBV7-2|TRBJ2-5|-
CASSSQRETQYF
TGTGCCAGCAGCTCCCAGAGGGAGACCCAGTACTTC
>few|TRBV7-8|TRBJ2-7|TRBD2
CASSLVAGAQYEQYF
TGTGCCAGCAGCTTAGTAGCGGGGGCACAGTACGAGCAGTACTTC
>-|TRBV18|TRBJ1-1|TRBD1
CASSLNKQGVAEAFF
TGTGCCAGCTCACTGAATAAACAGGGGGTGGCTGAAGCTTTCTTT
>many|TRBV9|TRBJ2-1|TRBD2
CASSVNSGGVNEQFF
TGTGCCAGCAGCGTAAATAGCGGGGGCGTAAATGAGCAGTTCTTC
>once|TRBV6-5|TRBJ2-5|-
CASSYQRAGEETQYF
TGTGCCAGCAGTTACCAGAGGGCAGGGGAAGAGACCCAGTACTTC
>-|TRBV5-6|TRBJ2-5|-
CASMGGETQYF
TGTGCCAGCATGGGAGGAGAGACCCAGTACTTC
>-|TRBV5-6|TRBJ2-2|-
CASSTEARRPKNTGELFF
TGTGCCAGCAGCACCGAGGCGAGGCGGCCTAAGAACACCGGGGAGCTGTTTTTT
>many|TRBV29-1|TRBJ1-1|-
CSRTAGGVYAFF
TGCAGTCGGACGGCCGGGGGGGTGTACGCTTTCTTT
>few|TRBV7-2|TRBJ2-3|-
CASSPDYLSTDTQYF
TGTGCCAGCAGCCCGGACTATCTAAGCACAGATACGCAGTATTTT
>-|TRBV7-9|TRBJ1-1|-
CASSLPEESTEAFF
TGTGCCAGCAGCCTACCGGAGGAGAGCACTGAAGCTTTCTTT
>-|TRBV28|TRBJ1-5|TRBD1
CASSWTGGIQPQHF
TGTGCCAGCAGTTGGACAGGGGGCATTCAGCCCCAGCATTTT
>-|TRBV7-9|TRBJ2-7|-
CASSFGGSYEQYF
TGTGCCAGCAGCTTCGGAGGGTCGTACGAGCAGTACTTC
>-|TRBV5-1|TRBJ1-1|-
CASSWGAGKDTEAFF
TGCGCCAGCAGCTGGGGAGCAGGGAAGGACACTGAAGCTTTCTTT
>-|TRBV6-6|TRBJ1-6|-
CASSRGWGGNSPLHF
TGTGCCAGCAGCCGGGGTTGGGGGGGCAACTCACCCCTCCACTTT
>few|TRBV4-3|TRBJ2-3|-
CASSQERSNTQYF
TGCGCCAGCAGCCAAGAGAGGTCCAATACGCAGTATTTT
>-|TRBV4-2|TRBJ2-7|-
CASSQGAVYEQYF
TGTGCCAGCAGCCAAGGGGCGGTCTACGAGCAGTACTTC
>few|TRBV13|TRBJ1-5|TRBD1
CASSRDRNQPQHF
TGTGCCAGCAGCCGGGACAGAAATCAGCCCCAGCATTTT
>-|TRBV28|TRBJ1-2|-
CASSNLRYGYTF
TGTGCCAGCAGTAACCTCCGGTATGGCTACACCTTC
>few|TRBV28|TRBJ1-2|-
CASSSEDRYTF
TGTGCCAGCAGTTCGGAAGATCGCTACACCTTC
>few|TRBV19|TRBJ1-6|TRBD1
CASSILGQGNSPLHF
TGTGCCAGTAGTATACTGGGACAGGGTAATTCACCCCTCCACTTT
>-|TRBV28|TRBJ1-1|-
CASSLWQRATEAFF
TGTGCCAGCAGTTTATGGCAGAGGGCCACTGAAGCTTTCTTT
>-|TRBV23-1|TRBJ1-2|-
CASGSYYGYTF
TGCGCCTCTGGCTCCTACTATGGCTACACCTTC
>few|TRBV28|TRBJ2-3|TRBD2
CASSIAGGRADTQYF
TGTGCCAGCAGTATAGCGGGGGGGCGCGCAGATACGCAGTATTTT
>few|TRBV29-1|TRBJ2-5|TRBD1
CSVEGTGWGETQYF
TGCAGCGTTGAAGGGACAGGCTGGGGAGAGACCCAGTACTTC
>-|TRBV7-2|TRBJ2-2|-
CASSLDTGELFF
TGTGCCAGCAGCTTAGACACCGGGGAGCTGTTTTTT
>many|TRBV7-9|TRBJ1-5|TRBD1
CASSFTGGNQPQHF
TGTGCCAGCAGTTTCACAGGGGGCAATCAGCCCCAGCATTTT
>few|TRBV18|TRBJ2-7|-
CASSPPVLYEQYF
TGTGCCAGCTCACCCCCTGTCCTCTACGAGCAGTACTTC
>few|TRBV5-6|TRBJ2-6|-
CASSLLAGSTGANVLTF
TGTGCCAGCAGCTTGTTGGCAGGGTCTACTGGGGCCAACGTCCTGACTTTC
>-|TRBV9|TRBJ1-1|-
CASSVEGDTEAFF
TGTGCCAGCAGCGTAGAGGGGGACACTGAAGCTTTCTTT
>few|TRBV11-2|TRBJ2-5|-
CASRLGPGRQETQYF
TGTGCCAGCAGACTGGGGCCGGGACGGCAAGAGACCCAGTACTTC
>few|TRBV14|TRBJ2-1|-
CASSQFLVRDEQFF
TGTGCCAGCAGCCAATTTCTTGTCAGGGATGAGCAGTTCTTC
>-|TRBV2|TRBJ2-2|TRBD2
CASTMGGALAGELFF
TGTGCCAGCACCATGGGAGGGGCGCTAGCCGGGGAGCTGTTTTTT